The present T cell receptor beta chain was sequenced within a study of cytomegalovirus exposure and HLA in healthy donors. Study-wide background: Samples from HLA-typed donors yielded approximately 88 million unique TCRs in an early data release.

General observations from the study: As a later analysis revealed, the rate of TCR association differed by HLA locus, with DRB1 most and HLA-C fewest. The authors later linked a missense DCLRE1C variant to TCR beta V- and J-gene trimming. The study listed some 160 cytomegalovirus-associated TCR beta chains.

This clone was recorded once. Its antigen is unknown. The CDR3 runs to 13 residues. Germline CDR1 MNHEY, CDR2 SMNVEV (reference sequence). Trimming stripped 2 bases from V and 3 bases from J, with 5 bases between. Both 60 Vbeta primers and 13 Jbeta primers went into the PCR. Measured with immunoSEQ multiplex PCR; TCRdb has only the in-frame clones, and not every one. The repertoire holds approximately 140,000 clones, with around 83% as singletons. Sequencing was performed on PBMCs. This chain uses TRBV27 with TRBJ2-1, with no clear D. This clonotype originated in a girl under 10 years old in good health and CMV-seronegative. In DNA, the CDR3 is TGTGCCAGCAGTTTAGCGGTCTACAATGAGCAGTTCTTC. It yields the protein CASSLAVYNEQFF.